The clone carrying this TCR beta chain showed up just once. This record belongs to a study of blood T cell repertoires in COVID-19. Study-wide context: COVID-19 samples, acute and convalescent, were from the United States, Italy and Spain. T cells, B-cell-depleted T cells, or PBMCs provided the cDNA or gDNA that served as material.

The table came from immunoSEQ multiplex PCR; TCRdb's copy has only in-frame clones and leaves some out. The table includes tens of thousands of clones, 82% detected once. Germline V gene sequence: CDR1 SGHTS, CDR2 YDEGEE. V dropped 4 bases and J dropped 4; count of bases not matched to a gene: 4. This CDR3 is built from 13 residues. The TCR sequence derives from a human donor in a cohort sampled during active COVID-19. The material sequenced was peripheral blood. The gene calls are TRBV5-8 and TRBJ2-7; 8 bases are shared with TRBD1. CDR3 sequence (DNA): TGTGCCAGCAGCCGGACAGGGTCGTACGAGCAGTACTTC. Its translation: CASSRTGSYEQYF.